This is a list of T cell receptor beta chains from one sample in a study. TCRdb reanalysed the 5' RACE reads using MiXCR and keeps one entry per CDR3 protein. The table includes roughly 42,000 distinct CDR3 sequences, around 20% detected once. The sample consisted of Tregs sorted from blood. These receptors were taken from a female donor with breast cancer. Both conserved end residues are part of each CDR3. Not all rows give a size; the values are once, few, many and, for expanded clones, a class.

clone size: -; J gene: TRBJ1-2; V gene: TRBV4-1; CDR3 protein: CASSRAGAGGYTF
clone size: -; J gene: TRBJ1-6; V gene: TRBV9; CDR3 protein: CASSVTNNSPLHF
clone size: few; J gene: TRBJ2-7; V gene: TRBV20-1; CDR3 protein: CSARHSRSATYEQYF
clone size: many; J gene: TRBJ2-1; V gene: TRBV9; CDR3 protein: CASSVAVAGGTYNEQFF
clone size: many; J gene: TRBJ1-2; V gene: TRBV12-3/TRBV12-4; CDR3 protein: CASSFFDRPNYGYTF
clone size: many; J gene: TRBJ1-2; V gene: TRBV7-6; CDR3 protein: CASSIRQGGNYGYTF
clone size: few; J gene: TRBJ2-4; V gene: TRBV20-1; CDR3 protein: CSASRGLAGGKNIQYF
clone size: -; J gene: TRBJ1-3; V gene: TRBV7-2; CDR3 protein: CASRSAASGNTIYF
clone size: -; J gene: TRBJ2-1; V gene: TRBV4-1; CDR3 protein: CASSPSAGGWNEQFF
clone size: -; J gene: TRBJ2-7; V gene: TRBV7-9; CDR3 protein: CASSFRSRQEQYF
clone size: -; J gene: TRBJ1-2; V gene: TRBV9; CDR3 protein: CASSVEGGPGPLDYTF
clone size: once; J gene: TRBJ2-7; V gene: TRBV9; CDR3 protein: CASSEGPRTVYEQYF
clone size: -; J gene: TRBJ2-1; V gene: TRBV20-1; CDR3 protein: CSNPGQKHNEQFF
clone size: few; J gene: TRBJ2-7; V gene: TRBV7-6; CDR3 protein: CASSAGPVGEQYF
clone size: many; J gene: TRBJ1-2; V gene: TRBV20-1; CDR3 protein: CSARGQLGGYGYTF
clone size: many; J gene: TRBJ2-1; V gene: TRBV6-5; CDR3 protein: CASSVSTSGRANEQFF
clone size: -; J gene: TRBJ2-1; V gene: TRBV2; CDR3 protein: CASQWDGTSLYNEQFF
clone size: many; J gene: TRBJ2-3; V gene: TRBV5-1; CDR3 protein: CASSSTPAGLKADTQYF
clone size: few; J gene: TRBJ1-1; V gene: TRBV27; CDR3 protein: CASSLSGQYLNTEAFF
clone size: few; J gene: TRBJ2-7; V gene: TRBV12-3/TRBV12-4; CDR3 protein: CASISTGSYEQYF
clone size: -; J gene: TRBJ2-7; V gene: TRBV5-1; CDR3 protein: CASSLVSSYEQYF
clone size: once; J gene: TRBJ1-1; V gene: TRBV28; CDR3 protein: CTSSSSGTGNTEAFF
clone size: medium-sized; J gene: TRBJ1-2; V gene: TRBV10-3; CDR3 protein: CARSYGYTF
clone size: many; J gene: TRBJ2-7; V gene: TRBV29-1; CDR3 protein: CSVDAGVGEQYF
clone size: few; J gene: TRBJ2-5; V gene: TRBV4-1; CDR3 protein: CASSLTSGSLETQYF